The sample holds a few counts of the clone carrying this T cell receptor (beta chain). Its specificity is not known. The data originate from a study of spatial heterogeneity in lung cancer. Study as a whole: TCR and UMI combinations that were unique each appeared, on average, more than ten times in raw reads.

The time point: sample taken at primary tumor resection. The study sequenced unsorted whole RNA from tumor, nontumor lung or frozen PBMC. The 70 or so donors had untreated early-stage non-small cell lung cancer. Regarding the study as a whole: Ubiquitous expanded tumor TCRs showed up in blood more at resection than follow-up.

In the library, each TCR cDNA molecule bore its own unique molecular identifier. In TCRdb, the 5' RACE reads were re-called with MiXCR into one record per CDR3 protein. The repertoire has roughly 75,000 distinct CDR3 sequences, about an eighth of them found once; the top ten carry roughly 6.7%. The sample consisted of PBMCs, taken at surgery. The TCR sequence derives from a male donor with early-stage non-small cell lung cancer.

The CDR3 DNA follows: TGCAGTGCTAGATATGGTCCGGAGCAGTACTTC. The encoded protein is CSARYGPEQYF. The genes are TRBV20-1 and TRBJ2-7; D is undetermined. This CDR3 contains 11 residues. Germline V CDR1 and CDR2: DFQATT, SNEGSKA (reference sequence). V shed 2 bases and J shed 7 bases, with 9 bases lying between them.